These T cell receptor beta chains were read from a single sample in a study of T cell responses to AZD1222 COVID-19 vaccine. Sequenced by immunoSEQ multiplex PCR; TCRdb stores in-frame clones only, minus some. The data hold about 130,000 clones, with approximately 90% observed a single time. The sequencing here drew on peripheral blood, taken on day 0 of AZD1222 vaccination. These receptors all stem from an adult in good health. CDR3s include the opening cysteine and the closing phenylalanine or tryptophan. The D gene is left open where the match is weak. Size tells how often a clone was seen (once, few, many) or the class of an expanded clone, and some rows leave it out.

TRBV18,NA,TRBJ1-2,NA,CASSPPSTDPNYGYTF,TGTGCCAGCTCACCACCGTCCACAGACCCTAACTATGGCTACACCTTC
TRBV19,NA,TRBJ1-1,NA,CASSAAAGADTEAFF,TGTGCCAGTAGTGCCGCGGCGGGGGCGGACACTGAAGCTTTCTTT
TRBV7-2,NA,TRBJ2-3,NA,CASSPGTPGGTQYF,TGTGCCAGCAGCCCCGGGACACCCGGAGGAACGCAGTATTTT
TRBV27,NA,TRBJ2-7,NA,CASSLSSGEQYF,TGTGCCAGCAGTTTATCGAGCGGCGAGCAGTACTTC
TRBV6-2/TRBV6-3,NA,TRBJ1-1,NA,CASSYAGRTEAFF,TGTGCCAGCAGTTACGCCGGGAGAACTGAAGCTTTCTTT
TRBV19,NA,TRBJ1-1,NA,CASSIDLEYTEAFF,TGTGCCAGTAGTATAGATCTAGAGTACACTGAAGCTTTCTTT
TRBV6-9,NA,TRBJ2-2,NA,CASSYYENSAGELFF,TGTGCCAGCAGTTATTATGAAAATTCCGCCGGGGAGCTGTTTTTT
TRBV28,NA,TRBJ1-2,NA,CASTPGGASNYGYTF,TGTGCCAGCACTCCTGGGGGGGCTTCAAACTATGGCTACACCTTC
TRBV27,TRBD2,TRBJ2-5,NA,CATSRGGLAGPVGTQYF,TGTGCCACTTCCCGCGGAGGGCTAGCGGGGCCCGTCGGGACCCAGTACTTC
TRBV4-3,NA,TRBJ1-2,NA,CASSQEGTRGYTF,TGCGCCAGCAGCCAGGAGGGGACGAGGGGCTACACCTTC
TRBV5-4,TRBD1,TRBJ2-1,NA,CASSLGTGYKKNEQFF,TGTGCCAGCAGCTTGGGGACAGGGTATAAAAAAAATGAGCAGTTCTTC
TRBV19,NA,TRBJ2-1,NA,CASKASVGDNEQFF,TGTGCCAGTAAGGCTTCTGTAGGGGACAATGAGCAGTTCTTC
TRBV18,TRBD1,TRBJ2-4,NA,CASSPQGGPKDIQYF,TGTGCCAGCTCACCACAAGGGGGCCCCAAGGACATTCAGTACTTC
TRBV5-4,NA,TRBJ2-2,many,CASSQGTPGNTGELFF,TGTGCCAGCAGCCAGGGGACCCCGGGGAACACCGGGGAGCTGTTTTTT
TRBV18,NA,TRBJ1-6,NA,CASSPTEVHSPLHF,TGTGCCAGCTCACCGACAGAGGTTCATTCACCCCTCCACTTT
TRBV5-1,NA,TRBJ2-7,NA,CASSLREQYF,TGCGCCAGCAGCTTGAGGGAGCAGTACTTC
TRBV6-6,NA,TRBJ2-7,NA,CASSRTGTGYEQYF,TGTGCCAGCAGCCGGACCGGCACGGGGTACGAGCAGTACTTC
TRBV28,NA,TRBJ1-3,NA,CASRLTGGNTIYF,TGTGCCAGCAGACTGACAGGCGGAAACACCATATATTTT
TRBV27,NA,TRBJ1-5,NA,CASKPGGLSNQPQHF,TGTGCCAGCAAGCCTGGGGGGCTAAGCAATCAGCCCCAGCATTTT
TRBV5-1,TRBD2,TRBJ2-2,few,CATSGILTGELFF,TGCGCCACTAGCGGTATTCTCACCGGGGAGCTGTTTTTT